The table lists the clone carrying this T cell receptor (beta chain) with a few counts. Its antigen is as yet unknown. Time point defined: patch test 3, about 24 weeks after DPC sensitization. Treatment meaning: therapeutic diphenylcyclopropenone sensitization with weekly scalp DPC. Participating donors were patients with alopecia, aged 18 to 70 years, considered appropriate candidates for DPC. The data belong to a study of human T cells and chemical hapten exposure. Study summary: Per-sample TCR yield variation was attributed mainly to small pooled library volume differences.

Within the library, unique molecular identifiers were attached to each individual cDNA molecule. TCRdb recomputed calls from the RACE reads with MiXCR, one row per CDR3 protein. The sample lists about 97,000 distinct CDR3 sequences, 27% occurring once. Overall study results and limits: All donors were alopecia patients, so their immunity may differ from that of healthy people.

This clonotype was sampled from a middle-aged man with alopecia areata. Some clones in this sample may be carry-over from other donors' samples. This sample comprised whole blood, obtained in connection with sensitization to the hapten diphenylcyclopropenone (DPC).

CDR3 amino acids: CASSYYQGYEQYF. The CDR3 DNA reads TGTGCCAGCAGTTACTACCAGGGGTACGAGCAGTACTTC. The chain is built from TRBV6-5 and TRBJ2-7, with a possible D match to TRBD1 (6 bases). Germline V lookup: CDR1 MNHEY, CDR2 SVGAGI. The V end lost 1 base, the J end lost 4 bases, and 8 bases lay between the germline ends. This CDR3 is 13 amino acids long.